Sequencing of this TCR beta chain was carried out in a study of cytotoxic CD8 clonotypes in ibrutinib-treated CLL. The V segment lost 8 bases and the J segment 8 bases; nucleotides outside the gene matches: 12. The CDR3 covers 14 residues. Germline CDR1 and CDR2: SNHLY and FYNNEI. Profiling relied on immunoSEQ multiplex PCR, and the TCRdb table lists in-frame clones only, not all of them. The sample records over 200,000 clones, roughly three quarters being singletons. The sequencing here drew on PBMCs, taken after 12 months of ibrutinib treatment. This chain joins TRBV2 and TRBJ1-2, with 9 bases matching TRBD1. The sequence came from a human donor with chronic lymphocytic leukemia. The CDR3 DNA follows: TGTGCCAGCGAGGGACAGGGAAGGAAAGGAGGCTACACCTTC. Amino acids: CASEGQGRKGGYTF. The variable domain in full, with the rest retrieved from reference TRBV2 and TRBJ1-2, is EPEVTQTPSHQVTQMGQEVILRCVPISNHLYFYWYRQILGQKVEFLVSFYNNEISEKSEIFDDQFSVERPDGSNFTLKIRSTKLEDSAMYFCASEGQGRKGGYTFGSGTRLTVV.